This TCR beta chain was sequenced during a study of blood T cell repertoires in COVID-19. Study in general: In each case, the material was cDNA or gDNA derived from T cells, B-cell-depleted T cells, or PBMCs.

The germline V gene has CDR1 MNHEY and CDR2 SMNVEV (reference sequence). V lost 4 bases to trimming and J lost 8 bases; unmatched junction nucleotides: 6. The CDR3 length is 15 residues. Assay used: immunoSEQ multiplex PCR; TCRdb lists only in-frame clones, some missing. The table has around 260,000 clones, 75% to 90% seen once; the top ten hold under 2.5%. The table lists this clone with a count of one. The sequenced material came from peripheral blood. The sequence was collected from a man aged 30 to 39 with active or convalescent COVID-19. The chain couples TRBV27 to TRBJ2-2, with 11 bases lining up with TRBD2. CDR3 coding DNA: TGTGCCAGCAGTTCTAGCGGGGGGCTTTCTGGGGAGCTGTTTTTT. Translating gives CASSSSGGLSGELFF.